This TCR beta chain was identified during a study of cytomegalovirus exposure and HLA in healthy donors. Study results and limitations: Sequencing likely produced, as an artifact, a cluster of highly shared sequence variants. In a later analysis, most CMV-associated TCR beta chains appeared HLA-restricted. HLA allele associations emerged for about 16,000 TCR beta sequences in a later analysis, at 0.05 false discovery rate.

The PCR used 60 Vbeta and 13 Jbeta primers. The protocol was immunoSEQ multiplex PCR, while the TCRdb copy is restricted to in-frame clones and leaves out a portion. The data contain approximately 190,000 clones, 75% to 80% of them singletons. Inclusive of both ends, the CDR3 amounts to 15 amino acids. Comments on this clone: Antigen specificity is unknown. Here the CDR3 omits its conserved ending phenylalanine or tryptophan, so a read error is the likely source. Because the CDR3's place on the DNA is in doubt, the DNA is left out and the CDR3 is given as listed by TCRdb.

This clonotype was obtained from a woman aged 30 to 39 in good health and CMV-seropositive. The chain is built from TRBV21-1 and TRBJ1-1. TRBV21-1 is a known pseudogene. The sample taken for sequencing was PBMCs. The CDR3 region is CASSKANMNRPRGNA.